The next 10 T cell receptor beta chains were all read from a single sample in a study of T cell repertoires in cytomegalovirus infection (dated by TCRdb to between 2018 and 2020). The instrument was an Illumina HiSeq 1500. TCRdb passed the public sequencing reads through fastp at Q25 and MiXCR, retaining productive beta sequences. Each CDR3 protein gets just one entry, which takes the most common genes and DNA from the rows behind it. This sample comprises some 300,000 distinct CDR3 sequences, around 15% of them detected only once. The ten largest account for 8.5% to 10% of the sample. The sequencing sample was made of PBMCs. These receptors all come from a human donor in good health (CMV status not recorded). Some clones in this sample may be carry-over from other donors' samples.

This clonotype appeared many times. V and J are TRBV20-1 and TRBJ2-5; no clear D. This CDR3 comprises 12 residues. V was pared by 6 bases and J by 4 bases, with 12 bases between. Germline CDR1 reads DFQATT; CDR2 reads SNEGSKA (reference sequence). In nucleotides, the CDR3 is TGCAGTGCAGACGCCCGGCTAGAGACCCAGTACTTC. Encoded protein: CSADARLETQYF.

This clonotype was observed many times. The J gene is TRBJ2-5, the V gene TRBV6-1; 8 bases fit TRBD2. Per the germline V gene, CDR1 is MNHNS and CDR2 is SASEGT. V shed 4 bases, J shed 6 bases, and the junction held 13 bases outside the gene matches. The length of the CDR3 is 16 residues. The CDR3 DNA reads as TGTGCCAGCAGTGCCCTCCCGGGACTAGAAATACAGACCCAGTACTTC. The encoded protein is CASSALPGLEIQTQYF.

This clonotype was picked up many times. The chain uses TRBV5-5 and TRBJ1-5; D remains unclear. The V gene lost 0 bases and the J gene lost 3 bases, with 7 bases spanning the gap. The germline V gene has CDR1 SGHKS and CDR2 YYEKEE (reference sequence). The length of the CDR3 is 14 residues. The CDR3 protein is CASSLALANQPQHF. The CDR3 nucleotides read TGTGCCAGCAGCTTGGCCCTGGCCAATCAGCCCCAGCATTTT.

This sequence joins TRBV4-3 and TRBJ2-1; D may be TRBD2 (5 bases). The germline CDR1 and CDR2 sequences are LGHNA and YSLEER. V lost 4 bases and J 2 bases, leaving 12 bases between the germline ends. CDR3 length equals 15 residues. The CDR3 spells CASSPEGSTYNEQFF. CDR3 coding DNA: TGCGCCAGCAGCCCGGAAGGGAGTACCTACAATGAGCAGTTCTTC.

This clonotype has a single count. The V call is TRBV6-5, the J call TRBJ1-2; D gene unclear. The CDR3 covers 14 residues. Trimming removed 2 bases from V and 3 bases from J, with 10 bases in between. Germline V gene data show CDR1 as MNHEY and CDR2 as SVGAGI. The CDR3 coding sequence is TGTGCCAGCAGTTACAGGCAGTTCCACTATGGCTACACCTTC. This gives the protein CASSYRQFHYGYTF.

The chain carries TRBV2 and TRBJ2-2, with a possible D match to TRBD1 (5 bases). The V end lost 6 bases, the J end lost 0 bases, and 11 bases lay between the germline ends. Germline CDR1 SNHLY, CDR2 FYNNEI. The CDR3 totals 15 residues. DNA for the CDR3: TGTGCCAGCAGACAGGACGGCGCGAACACCGGGGAGCTGTTTTTT. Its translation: CASRQDGANTGELFF.

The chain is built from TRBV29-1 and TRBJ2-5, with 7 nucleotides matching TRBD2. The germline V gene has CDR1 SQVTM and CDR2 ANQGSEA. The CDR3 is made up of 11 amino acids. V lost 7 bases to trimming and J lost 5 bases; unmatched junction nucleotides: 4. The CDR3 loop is CSALGGETQYF. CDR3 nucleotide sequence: TGCAGCGCCCTGGGGGGGGAGACCCAGTACTTC.

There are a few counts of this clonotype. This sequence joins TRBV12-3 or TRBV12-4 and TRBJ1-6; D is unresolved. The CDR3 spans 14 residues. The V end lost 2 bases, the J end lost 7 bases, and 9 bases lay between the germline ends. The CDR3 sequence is CASSLLDLNSPLHF. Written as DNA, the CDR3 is TGTGCCAGCAGTTTACTCGACTTGAATTCACCCCTCCACTTT.

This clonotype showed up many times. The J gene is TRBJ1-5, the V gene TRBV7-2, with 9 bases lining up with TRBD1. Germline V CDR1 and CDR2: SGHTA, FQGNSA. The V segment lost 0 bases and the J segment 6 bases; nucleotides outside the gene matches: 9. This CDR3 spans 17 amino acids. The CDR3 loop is CASSLAWGQGMSQPQHF. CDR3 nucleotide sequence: TGTGCCAGCAGCTTAGCCTGGGGACAGGGTATGAGTCAGCCCCAGCATTTT.

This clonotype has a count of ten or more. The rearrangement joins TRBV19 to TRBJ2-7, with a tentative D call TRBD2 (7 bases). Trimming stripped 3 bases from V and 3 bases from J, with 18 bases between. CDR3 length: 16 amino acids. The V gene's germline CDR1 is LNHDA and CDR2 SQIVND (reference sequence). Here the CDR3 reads CASSIGAGHFYYEQYF. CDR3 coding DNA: TGTGCCAGTAGTATCGGAGCGGGACACTTCTACTACGAGCAGTACTTC.